Below, 18 T cell receptor beta chains from the same sample are listed, as sequenced in a study of OX40 agonist ivuxolimab in advanced cancers. Sequencing was performed with immunoSEQ multiplex PCR; in TCRdb, only in-frame clones are kept and a portion is missing. The sample records fewer than 85,000 clones, roughly 86% being singletons. Sequences were derived from CD4+ or CD8+ T cells sorted from blood, sampled in a trial of the OX40 agonist ivuxolimab. All receptors come from an adult with an advanced solid tumor such as melanoma, head and neck, liver or kidney cancer.

V is TRBV5-1 and J is TRBJ2-3; 9 bases map to TRBD1. The CDR3 covers 15 residues. Germline-derived CDR1 and CDR2 are SGHRS and YFSETQ. V lost 3 bases and J lost 5; bases outside the gene matches: 7. The CDR3 DNA follows: TGCGCCAGCAGCTCCAGGGGGACAGGGCAAGATACGCAGTATTTT. Its protein product is CASSSRGTGQDTQYF.

J is TRBJ1-6 and V is TRBV7-6, with a tentative D call TRBD1 (5 bases). Trimming cost V 5 bases and J 4 bases, with 9 bases left between them. Germline CDR1 and CDR2: SGHVS and FNYEAQ. This CDR3 comprises 14 residues. CDR3 nucleotides: TGTGCCAGCAGCGAAACAGGTTATAATTCACCCCTCCACTTT. Its translation is CASSETGYNSPLHF.

The chain is built from TRBV29-1 and TRBJ1-1; tentative D call: TRBD1 (6 bases). CDR3 length equals 14 residues. From germline, CDR1 is SQVTM and CDR2 ANQGSEA. V lost 5 bases and J 1 base, leaving 14 bases between the germline ends. The CDR3 bases are TGCAGCGTTTATCAGGGGTCGGGGAACACTGAAGCTTTCTTT. Protein product: CSVYQGSGNTEAFF.

This clone was observed once. The chain joins TRBV11-2 to TRBJ2-5; no reliable D call. Germline V gives CDR1 SGHAT, CDR2 FQNNGV. V shed 5 bases and J shed 5 bases, with 6 bases lying between them. CDR3 size: 11 residues. CDR3 region: CASSQAETQYF. In DNA form, the CDR3 reads TGTGCCAGCAGCCAGGCGGAGACCCAGTACTTC. The full variable domain, rest sourced from reference TRBV11-2 and TRBJ2-5, is EAGVAQSPRYKIIEKRQSVAFWCNPISGHATLYWYQQILGQGPKLLIQFQNNGVVDDSQLPKDRFSAERLKGVDSTLKIQPAKLEDSAVYLCASSQAETQYFGPGTRLLVL.

This rearrangement joins TRBV6-5 to TRBJ2-7; D uncertain. The V end lost 6 bases, the J end lost 5 bases, and 14 bases lay between the germline ends. The CDR3 contains 13 residues. Germline V gene sequence: CDR1 MNHEY, CDR2 SVGAGI. The CDR3: CASRAGVVHEQYF. CDR3 nucleotides: TGTGCCAGCAGGGCCGGTGTGGTCCACGAGCAGTACTTC.

This sequence joins TRBV19 and TRBJ1-1; no firm D call. This CDR3 comprises 14 residues. In germline, CDR1 is LNHDA, CDR2 SQIVND (reference sequence). Trimming stripped 9 bases from V and 1 base from J, with 15 bases between. The CDR3 coding sequence is TGTGCCAGCACCTGGACTGCCTCGAACACTGAAGCTTTCTTT. Protein sequence: CASTWTASNTEAFF.

The rearrangement links TRBV5-1 to TRBJ1-2; 11 positions agree with TRBD1. The junction had 6 bases not matched to a gene; V was cut back by 4 bases and J by 4 bases. Germline lookup yields CDR1 SGHRS and CDR2 YFSETQ. The CDR3 is 15 residues long. The CDR3 DNA reads as TGCGCCAGCAGCGCGGGACAGGGGGAGAGCTATGGCTACACCTTC. It translates to CASSAGQGESYGYTF. Together with reference TRBV5-1 and TRBJ1-2, the CDR3 gives the full variable domain: KAGVTQTPRYLIKTRGQQVTLSCSPISGHRSVSWYQQTPGQGLQFLFEYFSETQRNKGNFPGRFSGRQFSNSRSEMNVSTLELGDSALYLCASSAGQGESYGYTFGSGTRLTVV.

This clone has a handful of counts. The CDR3 DNA is TGTGCCAGCTCACAGGGGCTGTGGACAGGGGCCCCATCTGGAAACACCATATATTTT. This codes for CASSQGLWTGAPSGNTIYF. The chain has TRBV18 and TRBJ1-3; 9 bases line up with TRBD1. CDR1 and CDR2 from the germline V gene are KGHSH and LQKENI. V lost 4 bases, J lost 1 base, and 14 bases stayed unmatched. The CDR3 covers 19 residues.

V gene TRBV19 combines with J gene TRBJ1-5; TRBD1 is a possible D gene (5 bases). The V end lost 5 bases, the J end lost 4 bases, and 18 bases lay between the germline ends. Germline-derived CDR1 and CDR2 are LNHDA and SQIVND (reference sequence). CDR3 length: 16 residues. CDR3 in amino acids: CASSQDKLAGNQPQHF. DNA for the CDR3: TGTGCCAGTAGTCAGGACAAATTAGCGGGGAATCAGCCCCAGCATTTT.

This clone was picked up a small number of times. The CDR3 DNA is TGTGCCAGCAGTAGTCGGGTAACCTATGGCTACACCTTC. The encoded protein is CASSSRVTYGYTF. The chain couples TRBV2 to TRBJ1-2, with D unresolved. The CDR3 loop spans 13 amino acids. V was pared by 5 bases and J by 4 bases, with 11 bases between. Per germline, CDR1 SNHLY and CDR2 FYNNEI. Full variable domain (outside the CDR3, taken from reference TRBV2 and TRBJ1-2): EPEVTQTPSHQVTQMGQEVILRCVPISNHLYFYWYRQILGQKVEFLVSFYNNEISEKSEIFDDQFSVERPDGSNFTLKIRSTKLEDSAMYFCASSSRVTYGYTFGSGTRLTVV.

The J gene is TRBJ2-1, the V gene TRBV5-1; 10 positions agree with TRBD1. The germline CDR1 and CDR2 sequences are SGHRS and YFSETQ. The CDR3 contains 13 residues. Trimming removed 5 bases from V and 5 bases from J; junction bases left unmatched: 1. This CDR3 is CASRGTGDNEQFF. The CDR3, as DNA: TGCGCCAGCAGAGGGACAGGGGACAATGAGCAGTTCTTC.

V usage is TRBV28 and J usage is TRBJ2-7, with 10 bases aligning to TRBD1. The CDR3 runs to 14 residues. Germline V lookup: CDR1 MDHEN, CDR2 SYDVKM. With V trimmed by 6 bases and J by 4 bases, 6 bases remained unmatched. CDR3 sequence reads: CASRGTGVVYEQYF. In DNA form, the CDR3 reads TGTGCCAGCAGGGGGACAGGGGTTGTTTACGAGCAGTACTTC.

Concerning this clone: Other DNA variants within this sample encode the same CDR3. The chain links TRBV11-2 to TRBJ2-1; 9 bases agree with TRBD1. Germline assignment: CDR1 SGHAT and CDR2 FQNNGV. The CDR3 totals 15 residues. V lost 4 bases and J lost 1; bases outside the gene matches: 2. CDR3 sequence: CASSSGQGSYNEQFF. In nucleotides, the CDR3 is TGTGCCAGCAGCTCGGGACAGGGATCCTACAATGAGCAGTTCTTC.

The chain couples TRBV5-4 to TRBJ2-1, with TRBD2 matching over 8 bases. V was clipped by 3 bases and J by 9 bases; unmatched bases: 17. Germline V gene sequence: CDR1 SGHNT, CDR2 YYREEE (reference sequence). The CDR3 sequence is 17 residues long. This CDR3 reads CASSSRSGSRKFSEQFF. The CDR3 DNA reads as TGTGCCAGCAGCTCAAGGAGCGGGAGTCGGAAATTTAGTGAGCAGTTCTTC. The full variable domain, rest sourced from reference TRBV5-4 and TRBJ2-1, is ETGVTQSPTHLIKTRGQQVTLRCSSQSGHNTVSWYQQALGQGPQFIFQYYREEENGRGNFPPRFSGLQFPNYSSELNVNALELDDSALYLCASSSRSGSRKFSEQFFGPGTRLTVL.

This sequence joins TRBV29-1 and TRBJ2-2, with TRBD2 matching over 14 bases. Looked up from germline, CDR1 is SQVTM and CDR2 is ANQGSEA. With V trimmed by 7 bases and J by 7 bases, 5 bases remained unmatched. The CDR3 has 14 residues. The CDR3 is CSGRGLAGVGELFF. The CDR3 nucleotides are TGCAGCGGGAGGGGACTAGCGGGAGTCGGGGAGCTGTTTTTT.

CDR3 region: CASRSDGGPNEQFF. The CDR3 coding sequence is TGTGCCAGCAGGTCGGATGGAGGGCCCAATGAGCAGTTCTTC. V is TRBV6-5 and J is TRBJ2-1, with a weak D call TRBD2 (6 bases). With 6 bases removed from V and 6 bases from J, the gap between germline ends came to 15 bases. This CDR3 is built from 14 residues. Germline-derived CDR1 and CDR2 are MNHEY and SVGAGI.

The chain employs TRBV10-1 and TRBJ2-7; TRBD2 aligns across 7 bases. V trimming: 0 bases; J trimming: 1 base; junction bases outside the gene matches: 3. The CDR3 spans 15 residues. CDR1 and CDR2 from the germline V gene are WNHNN and SYGVQD (reference sequence). The CDR3 region is CASSESGTISYEQYF. CDR3 DNA: TGCGCCAGCAGTGAGTCCGGGACTATTTCCTACGAGCAGTACTTC.

As concerns this clone: One end of the junction varies from germline; a read error may be responsible. V usage is TRBV5-4 and J usage is TRBJ2-3; TRBD2 aligns across 11 bases. The CDR3 is made up of 15 amino acids. Germline lookup yields CDR1 SGHNT and CDR2 YYREEE (reference sequence). As DNA, the CDR3 is TGTGCCGGCAGCTCCCTAGCGGGGGGTGGCGATACGCAGTATTTT. It codes for CAGSSLAGGGDTQYF.